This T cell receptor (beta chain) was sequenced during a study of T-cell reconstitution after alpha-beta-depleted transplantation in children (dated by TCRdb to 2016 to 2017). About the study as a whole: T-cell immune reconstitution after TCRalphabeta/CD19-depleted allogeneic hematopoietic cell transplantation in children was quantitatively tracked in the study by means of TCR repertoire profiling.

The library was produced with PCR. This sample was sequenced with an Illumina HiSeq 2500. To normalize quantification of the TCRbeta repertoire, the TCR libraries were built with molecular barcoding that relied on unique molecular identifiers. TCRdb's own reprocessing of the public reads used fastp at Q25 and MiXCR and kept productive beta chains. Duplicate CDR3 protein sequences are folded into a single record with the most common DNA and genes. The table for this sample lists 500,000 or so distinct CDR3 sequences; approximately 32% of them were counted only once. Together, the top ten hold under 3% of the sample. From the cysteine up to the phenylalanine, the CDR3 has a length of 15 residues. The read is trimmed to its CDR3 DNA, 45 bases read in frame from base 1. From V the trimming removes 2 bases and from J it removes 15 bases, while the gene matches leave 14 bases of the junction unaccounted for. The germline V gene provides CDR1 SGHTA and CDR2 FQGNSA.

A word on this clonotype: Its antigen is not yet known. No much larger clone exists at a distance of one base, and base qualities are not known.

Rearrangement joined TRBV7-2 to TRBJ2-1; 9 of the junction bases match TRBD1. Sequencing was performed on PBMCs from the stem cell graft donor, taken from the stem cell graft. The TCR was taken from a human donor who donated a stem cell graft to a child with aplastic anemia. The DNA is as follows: TGTGCCAGCAGCTTATCACGTCCGGGACAGGGCACGTGGTTCTTC. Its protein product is CASSLSRPGQGTWFF.